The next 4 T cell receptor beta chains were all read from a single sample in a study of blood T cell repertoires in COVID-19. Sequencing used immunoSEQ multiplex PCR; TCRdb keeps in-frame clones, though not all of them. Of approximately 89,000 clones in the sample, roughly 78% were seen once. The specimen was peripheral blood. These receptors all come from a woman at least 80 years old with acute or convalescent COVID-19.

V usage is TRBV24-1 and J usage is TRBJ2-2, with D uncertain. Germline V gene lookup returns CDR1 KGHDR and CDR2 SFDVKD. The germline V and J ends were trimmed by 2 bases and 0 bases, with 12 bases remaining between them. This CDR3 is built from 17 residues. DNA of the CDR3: TGTGCCACCAGTGATTCTAGGTTTCCTACGAACACCGGGGAGCTGTTTTTT. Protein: CATSDSRFPTNTGELFF.

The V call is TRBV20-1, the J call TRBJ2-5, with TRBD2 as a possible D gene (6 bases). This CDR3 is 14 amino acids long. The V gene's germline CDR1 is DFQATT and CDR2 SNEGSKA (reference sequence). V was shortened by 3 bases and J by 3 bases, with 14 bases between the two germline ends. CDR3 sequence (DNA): TGCAGTGCTAGTAGCGGTACCTGGGAAGAGACCCAGTACTTC. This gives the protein CSASSGTWEETQYF.

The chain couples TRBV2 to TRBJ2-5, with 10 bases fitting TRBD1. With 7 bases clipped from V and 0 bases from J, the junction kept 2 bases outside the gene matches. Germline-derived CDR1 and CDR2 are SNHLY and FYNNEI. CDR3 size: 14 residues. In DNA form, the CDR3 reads TGTGCCAGCAAGGACAGGGGGTACCAAGAGACCCAGTACTTC. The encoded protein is CASKDRGYQETQYF.

The CDR3 loop reads CSANTGLGQPQHF. CDR3 in DNA: TGCAGCGCGAACACAGGGCTCGGTCAGCCCCAGCATTTT. The chain couples TRBV29-1 to TRBJ1-5, with D possibly TRBD1 on 6 matching bases. Trimming shortened V by 7 bases and J by 6 bases, and 16 bases separated the two germline ends. The CDR3 spans 13 residues. Germline lookup yields CDR1 SQVTM and CDR2 ANQGSEA.